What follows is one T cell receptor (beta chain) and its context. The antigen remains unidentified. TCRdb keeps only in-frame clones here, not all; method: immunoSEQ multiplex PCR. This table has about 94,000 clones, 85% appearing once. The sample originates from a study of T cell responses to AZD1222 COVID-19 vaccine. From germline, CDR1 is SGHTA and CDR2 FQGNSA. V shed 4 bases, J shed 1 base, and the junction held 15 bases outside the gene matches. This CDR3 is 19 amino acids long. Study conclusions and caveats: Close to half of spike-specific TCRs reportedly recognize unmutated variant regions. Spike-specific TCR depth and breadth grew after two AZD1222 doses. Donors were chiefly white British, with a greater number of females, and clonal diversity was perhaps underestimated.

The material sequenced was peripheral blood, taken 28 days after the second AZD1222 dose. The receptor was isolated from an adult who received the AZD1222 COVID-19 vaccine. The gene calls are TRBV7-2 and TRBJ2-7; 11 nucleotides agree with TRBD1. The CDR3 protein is CASSSHTLTDRGLSYEQYF. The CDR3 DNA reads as TGTGCCAGCAGCTCCCACACTCTAACGGACAGGGGGCTTTCCTACGAGCAGTACTTC.